This T cell receptor (beta chain) was sequenced during a study of beta chain features in type 1 diabetes. The CDR3 has 14 amino acids. Looked up from germline, CDR1 is LGHNA and CDR2 is YNFKEQ. The V and J ends lost 5 bases and 5 bases respectively, with 12 bases between them. As every portion of the isolated RNA was reverse transcribed, the sequencing read expressed TCRB transcripts. TCRdb keeps only in-frame clones here, not all; method: immunoSEQ multiplex PCR. The repertoire holds roughly 310,000 clones, with about 11% as singletons. Sequences were obtained from naive CD4+ T cells from blood. This receptor was taken from a woman aged 25 to 45 in good health. The chain employs TRBV4-2 and TRBJ1-4; D perhaps matches TRBD1 (6 bases). CDR3 sequence (DNA): TGTGCCAGCAGCAACGGGGGGGCCAATGAAAAACTGTTTTTT. Translation: CASSNGGANEKLFF.